The clone carrying this TCR beta chain turned up a few times. The data belong to a study of blood T cell repertoires in COVID-19. Those enrolled, adults aged about 18 to 89 years, came from 25 or so US areas. CDR3 size: 12 residues. Trimming removed 3 bases at V and 10 bases at J, with 9 bases between. Germline loops: CDR1 LGHDT, CDR2 YNNKEL (reference sequence). Profiling relied on immunoSEQ multiplex PCR, and the TCRdb table lists in-frame clones only, not all of them. The sample contains around 250,000 clones, 65% to 90% of which appear only once. The rearrangement links TRBV3-1 (or the pseudogene TRBV3-2) to TRBJ1-4; tentatively, D is TRBD1 (6 bases). Sequenced: PBMCs or T cells enriched from blood (not recorded which). The receptor was derived from a man younger than 30 who had recovered from COVID-19. The CDR3 sequence is CASSQGQSKLFF. Here the CDR3 DNA reads TGTGCCAGCAGCCAGGGACAATCAAAACTGTTTTTT.